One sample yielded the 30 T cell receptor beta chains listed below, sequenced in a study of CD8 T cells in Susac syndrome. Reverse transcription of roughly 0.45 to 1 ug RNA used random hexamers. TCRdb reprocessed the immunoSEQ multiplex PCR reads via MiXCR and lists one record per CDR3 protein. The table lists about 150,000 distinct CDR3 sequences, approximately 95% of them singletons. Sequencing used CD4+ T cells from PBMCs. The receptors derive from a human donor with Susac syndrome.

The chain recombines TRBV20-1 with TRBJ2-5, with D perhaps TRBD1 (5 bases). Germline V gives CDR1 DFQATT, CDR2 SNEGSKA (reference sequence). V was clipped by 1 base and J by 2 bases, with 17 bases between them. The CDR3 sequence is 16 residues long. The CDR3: CSARGPPTGIQETQYF. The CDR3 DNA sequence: TGCAGTGCTAGAGGTCCCCCAACAGGAATTCAAGAGACCCAGTACTTC.

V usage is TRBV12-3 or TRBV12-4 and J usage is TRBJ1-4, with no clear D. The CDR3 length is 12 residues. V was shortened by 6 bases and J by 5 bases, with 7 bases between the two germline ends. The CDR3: CASSRINEKLFF. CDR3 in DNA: TGTGCCAGCAGCCGCATAAATGAAAAACTGTTTTTT.

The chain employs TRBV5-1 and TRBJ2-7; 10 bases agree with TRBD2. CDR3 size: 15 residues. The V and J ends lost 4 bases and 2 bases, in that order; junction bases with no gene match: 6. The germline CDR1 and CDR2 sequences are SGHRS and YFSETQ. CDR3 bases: TGCGCCAGCAGCCCAGTAGCGGGGGGCGCCTACGAGCAGTACTTC. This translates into CASSPVAGGAYEQYF.

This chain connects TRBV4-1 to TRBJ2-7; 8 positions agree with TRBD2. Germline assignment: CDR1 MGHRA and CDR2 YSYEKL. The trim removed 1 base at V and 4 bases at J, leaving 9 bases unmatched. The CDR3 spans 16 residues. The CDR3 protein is CASSQGIAGRLYEQYF. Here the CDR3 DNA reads TGCGCCAGCAGCCAAGGAATAGCGGGACGCCTTTACGAGCAGTACTTC.

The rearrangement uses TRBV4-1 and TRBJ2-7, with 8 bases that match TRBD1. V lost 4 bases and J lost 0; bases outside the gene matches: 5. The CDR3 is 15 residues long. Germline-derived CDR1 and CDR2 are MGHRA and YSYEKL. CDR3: CASSLRQGSSYEQYF. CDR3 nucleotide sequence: TGCGCCAGCAGCCTGAGACAGGGGAGCTCCTACGAGCAGTACTTC.

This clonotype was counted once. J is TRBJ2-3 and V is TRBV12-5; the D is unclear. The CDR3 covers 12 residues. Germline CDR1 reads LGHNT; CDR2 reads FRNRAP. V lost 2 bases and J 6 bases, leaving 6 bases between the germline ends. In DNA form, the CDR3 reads TGTGCTAGTGGTTTGAATGGTGATACGCAGTATTTT. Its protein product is CASGLNGDTQYF. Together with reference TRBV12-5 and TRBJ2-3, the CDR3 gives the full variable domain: DARVTQTPRHKVTEMGQEVTMRCQPILGHNTVFWYRQTMMQGLELLAYFRNRAPLDDSGMPKDRFSAEMPDATLATLKIQPSEPRDSAVYFCASGLNGDTQYFGPGTRLTVL.

CDR3 protein: CASSSGRGSGAPLHF. The CDR3 DNA sequence: TGTGCCAGCAGCTCCGGCAGGGGGTCGGGGGCACCCCTCCACTTT. This chain joins TRBV7-3 and TRBJ1-6; TRBD1 matches at 7 bases. After removal of 4 bases from V and 11 bases from J, the junction contained 11 bases not matched to a gene. CDR3 length: 15 amino acids. CDR1 and CDR2 from the germline V gene are SGHTA and FQGTGA.

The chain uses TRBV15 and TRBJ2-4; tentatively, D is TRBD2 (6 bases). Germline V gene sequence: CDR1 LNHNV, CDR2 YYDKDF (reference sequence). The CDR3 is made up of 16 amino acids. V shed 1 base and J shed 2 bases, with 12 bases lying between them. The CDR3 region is CATSRVGGKTKNIQYF. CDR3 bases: TGTGCCACCAGCAGAGTAGGAGGGAAGACCAAAAACATTCAGTACTTC.

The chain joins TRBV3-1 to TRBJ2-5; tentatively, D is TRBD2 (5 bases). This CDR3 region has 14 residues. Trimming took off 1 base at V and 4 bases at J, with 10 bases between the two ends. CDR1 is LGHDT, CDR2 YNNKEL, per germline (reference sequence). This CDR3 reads CASSQAGIPETQYF. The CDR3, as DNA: TGTGCCAGCAGCCAAGCGGGAATCCCAGAGACCCAGTACTTC.

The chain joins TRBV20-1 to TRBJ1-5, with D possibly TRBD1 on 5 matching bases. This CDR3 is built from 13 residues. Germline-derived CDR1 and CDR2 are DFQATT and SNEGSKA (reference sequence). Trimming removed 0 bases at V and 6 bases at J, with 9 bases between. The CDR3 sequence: CSARDREVQPQHF. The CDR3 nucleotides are TGCAGTGCTAGAGACAGGGAGGTTCAGCCCCAGCATTTT.

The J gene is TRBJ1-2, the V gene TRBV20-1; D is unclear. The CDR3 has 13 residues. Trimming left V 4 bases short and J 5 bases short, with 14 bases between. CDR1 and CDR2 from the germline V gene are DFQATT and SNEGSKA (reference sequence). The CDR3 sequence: CSAIIQPGYGYTF. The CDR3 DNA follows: TGCAGTGCTATTATCCAACCCGGGTATGGCTACACCTTC.

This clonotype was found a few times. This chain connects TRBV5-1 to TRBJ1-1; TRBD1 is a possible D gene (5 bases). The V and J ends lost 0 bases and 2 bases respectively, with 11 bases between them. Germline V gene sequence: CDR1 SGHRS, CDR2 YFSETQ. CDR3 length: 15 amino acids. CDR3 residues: CASSLGQGANTEAFF. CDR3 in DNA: TGCGCCAGCAGCTTGGGTCAGGGAGCAAACACTGAAGCTTTCTTT.

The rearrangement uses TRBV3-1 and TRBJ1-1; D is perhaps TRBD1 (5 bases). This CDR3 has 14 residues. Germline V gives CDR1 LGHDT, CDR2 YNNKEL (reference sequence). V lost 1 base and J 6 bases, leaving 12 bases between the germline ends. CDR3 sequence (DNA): TGTGCCAGCAGCCAAGCAGGCACAGGAGCTGAAGCTTTCTTT. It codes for CASSQAGTGAEAFF.

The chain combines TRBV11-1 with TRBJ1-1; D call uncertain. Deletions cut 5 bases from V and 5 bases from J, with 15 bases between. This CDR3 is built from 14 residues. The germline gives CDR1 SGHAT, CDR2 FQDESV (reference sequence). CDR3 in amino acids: CASSADNYNTEAFF. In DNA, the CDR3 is TGTGCCAGCAGCGCCGATAATTACAATACTGAAGCTTTCTTT.

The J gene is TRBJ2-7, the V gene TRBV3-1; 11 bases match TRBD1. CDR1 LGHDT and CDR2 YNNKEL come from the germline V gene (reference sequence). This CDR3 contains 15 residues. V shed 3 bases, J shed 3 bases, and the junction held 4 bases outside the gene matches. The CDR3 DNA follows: TGTGCCAGCAGCCATCCCGGGACAGGGGGCTACGAGCAGTACTTC. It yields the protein CASSHPGTGGYEQYF.

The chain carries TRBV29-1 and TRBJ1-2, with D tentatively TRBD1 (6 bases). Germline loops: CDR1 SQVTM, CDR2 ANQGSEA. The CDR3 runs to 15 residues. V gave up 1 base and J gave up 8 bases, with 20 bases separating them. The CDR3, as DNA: TGCAGCGTTGAAGCACATATAGGGGGGGCGGAAGGCTACACCTTC. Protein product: CSVEAHIGGAEGYTF.

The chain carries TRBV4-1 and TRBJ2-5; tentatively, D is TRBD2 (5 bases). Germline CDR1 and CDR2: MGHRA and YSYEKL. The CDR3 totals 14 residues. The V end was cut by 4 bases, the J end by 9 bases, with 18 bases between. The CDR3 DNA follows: TGCGCCAGCAGCCCTCCGGGGAGACCTAAGGCCCAGTACTTC. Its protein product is CASSPPGRPKAQYF.

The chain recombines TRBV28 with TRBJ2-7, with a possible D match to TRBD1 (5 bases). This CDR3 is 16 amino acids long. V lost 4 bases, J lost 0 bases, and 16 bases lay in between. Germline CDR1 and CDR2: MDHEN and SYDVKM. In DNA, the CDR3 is TGTGCCAGCAGTTCCCTGGGTTGGGGCAGCTCCTACGAGCAGTACTTC. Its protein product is CASSSLGWGSSYEQYF.

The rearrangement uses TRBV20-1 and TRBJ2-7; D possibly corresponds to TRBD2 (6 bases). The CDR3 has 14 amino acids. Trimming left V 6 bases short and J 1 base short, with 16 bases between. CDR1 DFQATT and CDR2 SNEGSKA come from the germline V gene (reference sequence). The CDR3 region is CSAGGGKRSYEQYF. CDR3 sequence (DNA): TGCAGTGCCGGTGGGGGGAAGAGGTCCTACGAGCAGTACTTC.

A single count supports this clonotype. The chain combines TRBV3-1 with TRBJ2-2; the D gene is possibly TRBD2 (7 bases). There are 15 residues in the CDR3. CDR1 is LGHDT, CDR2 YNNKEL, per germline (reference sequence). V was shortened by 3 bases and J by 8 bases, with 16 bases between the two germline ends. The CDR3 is CASSQRGPTRGELFF. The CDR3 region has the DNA TGTGCCAGCAGCCAGCGGGGGCCTACCCGGGGGGAGCTGTTTTTT.

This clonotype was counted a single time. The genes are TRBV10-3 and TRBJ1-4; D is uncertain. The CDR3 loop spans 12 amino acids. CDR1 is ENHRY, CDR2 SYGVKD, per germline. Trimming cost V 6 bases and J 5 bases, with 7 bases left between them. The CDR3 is CAIRGKNEKLFF. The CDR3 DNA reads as TGTGCCATCAGAGGGAAAAATGAAAAACTGTTTTTT.

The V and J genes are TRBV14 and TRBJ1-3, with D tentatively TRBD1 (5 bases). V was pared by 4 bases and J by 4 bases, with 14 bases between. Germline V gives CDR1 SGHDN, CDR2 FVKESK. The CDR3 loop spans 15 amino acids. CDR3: CASSPPGAGGNTIYF. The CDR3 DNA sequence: TGTGCCAGCAGCCCACCCGGTGCAGGGGGAAACACCATATATTTT.

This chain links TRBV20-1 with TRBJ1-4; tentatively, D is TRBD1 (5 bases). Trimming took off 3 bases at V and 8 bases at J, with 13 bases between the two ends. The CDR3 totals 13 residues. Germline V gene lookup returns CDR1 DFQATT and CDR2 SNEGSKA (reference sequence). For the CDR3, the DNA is TGCAGTGCTAGGACACAGGAGAAAGAAAAACTGTTTTTT. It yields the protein CSARTQEKEKLFF.

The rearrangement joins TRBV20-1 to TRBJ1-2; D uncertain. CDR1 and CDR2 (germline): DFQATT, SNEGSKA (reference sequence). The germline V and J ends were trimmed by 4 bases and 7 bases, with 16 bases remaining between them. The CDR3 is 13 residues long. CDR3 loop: CSATLKPGGGYTF. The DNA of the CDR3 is TGCAGTGCTACCTTAAAGCCAGGTGGTGGCTACACCTTC.

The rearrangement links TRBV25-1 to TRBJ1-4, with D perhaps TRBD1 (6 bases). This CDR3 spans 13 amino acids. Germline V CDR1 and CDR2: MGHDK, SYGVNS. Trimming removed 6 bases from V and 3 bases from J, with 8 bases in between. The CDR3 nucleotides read TGTGCCAGCAGAAGGGGGGCTAATGAAAAACTGTTTTTT. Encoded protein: CASRRGANEKLFF.

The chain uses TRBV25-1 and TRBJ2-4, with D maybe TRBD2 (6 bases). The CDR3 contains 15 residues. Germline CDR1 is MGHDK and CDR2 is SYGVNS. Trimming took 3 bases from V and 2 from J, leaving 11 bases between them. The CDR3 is CASSDGGLTKNIQYF. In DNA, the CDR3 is TGTGCCAGCAGTGACGGGGGACTCACCAAAAACATTCAGTACTTC. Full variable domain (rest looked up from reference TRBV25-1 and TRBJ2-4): EADIYQTPRYLVIGTGKKITLECSQTMGHDKMYWYQQDPGMELHLIHYSYGVNSTEKGDLSSESTVSRIRTEHFPLTLESARPSHTSQYLCASSDGGLTKNIQYFGAGTRLSVL.

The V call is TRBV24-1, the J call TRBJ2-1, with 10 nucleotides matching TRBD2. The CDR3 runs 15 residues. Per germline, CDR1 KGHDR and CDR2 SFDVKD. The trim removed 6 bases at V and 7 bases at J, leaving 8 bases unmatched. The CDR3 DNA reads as TGTGCCACCAGTTTAGCGGGAGGCTCAGGGAATGAGCAGTTCTTC. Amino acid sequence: CATSLAGGSGNEQFF.

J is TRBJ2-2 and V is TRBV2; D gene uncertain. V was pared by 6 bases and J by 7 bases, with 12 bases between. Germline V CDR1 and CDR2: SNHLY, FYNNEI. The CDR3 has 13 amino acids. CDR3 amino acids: CASRNEHGGELFF. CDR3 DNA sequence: TGTGCCAGCAGGAACGAACATGGCGGGGAGCTGTTTTTT.

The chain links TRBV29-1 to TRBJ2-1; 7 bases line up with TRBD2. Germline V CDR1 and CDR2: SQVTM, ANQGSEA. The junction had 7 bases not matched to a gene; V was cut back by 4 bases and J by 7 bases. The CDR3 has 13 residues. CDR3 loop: CSVGWGGTNEQFF. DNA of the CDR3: TGCAGCGTTGGGTGGGGGGGAACGAATGAGCAGTTCTTC.

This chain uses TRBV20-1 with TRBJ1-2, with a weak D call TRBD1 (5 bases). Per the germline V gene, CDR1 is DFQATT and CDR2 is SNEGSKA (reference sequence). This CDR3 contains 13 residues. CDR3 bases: TGCAGCCCGTCAACCGGGACCGGCGGGGGCTACACCTTC. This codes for CSPSTGTGGGYTF.